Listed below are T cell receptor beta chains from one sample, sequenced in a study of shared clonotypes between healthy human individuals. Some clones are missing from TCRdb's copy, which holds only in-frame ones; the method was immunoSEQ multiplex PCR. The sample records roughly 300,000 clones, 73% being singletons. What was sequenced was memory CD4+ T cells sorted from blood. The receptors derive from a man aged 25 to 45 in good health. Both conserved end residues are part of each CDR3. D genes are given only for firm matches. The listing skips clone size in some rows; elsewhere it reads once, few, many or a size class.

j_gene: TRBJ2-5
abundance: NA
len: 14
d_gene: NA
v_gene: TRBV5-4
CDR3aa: CASSLRQGQETQYF
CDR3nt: TGTGCCAGCAGCTTAAGGCAGGGCCAAGAGACCCAGTACTTC

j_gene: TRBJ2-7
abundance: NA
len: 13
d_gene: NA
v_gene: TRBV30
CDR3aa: CAIQTGTSYEQYF
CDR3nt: TGTGCCATCCAAACCGGGACATCCTACGAGCAGTACTTC

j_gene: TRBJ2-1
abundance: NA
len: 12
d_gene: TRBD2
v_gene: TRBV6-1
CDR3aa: CAAGEGRNEQFF
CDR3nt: TGTGCGGCGGGAGAGGGAAGGAATGAGCAGTTCTTC

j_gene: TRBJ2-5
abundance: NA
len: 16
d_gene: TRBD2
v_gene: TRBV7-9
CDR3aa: CASSLGAGGSQETQYF
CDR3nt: TGTGCCAGCAGCTTAGGTGCGGGAGGAAGCCAAGAGACCCAGTACTTC

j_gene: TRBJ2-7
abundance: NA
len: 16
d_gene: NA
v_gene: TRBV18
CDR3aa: CASSPVGIDGTYEQYF
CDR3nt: TGTGCCAGCTCACCTGTCGGAATTGACGGGACCTACGAGCAGTACTTC

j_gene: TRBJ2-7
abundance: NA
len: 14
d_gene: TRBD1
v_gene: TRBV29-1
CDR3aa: CSVEVSQGVGEQYF
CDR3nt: TGCAGCGTTGAAGTTTCACAGGGGGTCGGCGAGCAGTACTTC

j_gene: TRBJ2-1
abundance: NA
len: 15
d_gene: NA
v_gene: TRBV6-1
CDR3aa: CASLSGGQTHNEQFF
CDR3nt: TGTGCCAGCCTCTCCGGAGGACAGACACACAATGAGCAGTTCTTC

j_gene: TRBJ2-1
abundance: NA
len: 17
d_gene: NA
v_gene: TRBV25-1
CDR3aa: CASRGMGRGRPYNEQFF
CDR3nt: TGTGCCAGCAGGGGGATGGGCAGGGGACGGCCATACAATGAGCAGTTCTTC

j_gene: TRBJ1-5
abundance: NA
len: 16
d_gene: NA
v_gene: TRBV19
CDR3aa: CASSDPGGPRLKPQHF
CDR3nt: TGTGCCAGTAGTGACCCGGGCGGCCCGAGGTTGAAGCCCCAGCATTTT

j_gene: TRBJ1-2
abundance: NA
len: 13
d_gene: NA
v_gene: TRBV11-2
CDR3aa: CASSLVRNYGYTF
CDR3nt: TGTGCCAGCAGCTTAGTTAGGAACTATGGCTACACCTTC

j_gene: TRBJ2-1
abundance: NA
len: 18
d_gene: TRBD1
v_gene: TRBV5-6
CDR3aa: CASSLEMPGGFAYNEQFF
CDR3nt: TGTGCCAGCAGCTTGGAAATGCCAGGGGGTTTCGCCTACAATGAGCAGTTCTTC

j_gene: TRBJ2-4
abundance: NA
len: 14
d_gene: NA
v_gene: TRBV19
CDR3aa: CASNSPGAKNIQYF
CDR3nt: TGTGCCAGTAATAGCCCCGGAGCCAAAAACATTCAGTACTTC

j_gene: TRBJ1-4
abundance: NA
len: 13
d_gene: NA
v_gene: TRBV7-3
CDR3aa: CASSFAANEKLFF
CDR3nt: TGTGCCAGCAGCTTTGCGGCTAATGAAAAACTGTTTTTT

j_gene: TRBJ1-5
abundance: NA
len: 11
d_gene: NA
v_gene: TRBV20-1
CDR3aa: CSARVDQPQHF
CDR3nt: TGCAGTGCTAGAGTGGATCAGCCCCAGCATTTT

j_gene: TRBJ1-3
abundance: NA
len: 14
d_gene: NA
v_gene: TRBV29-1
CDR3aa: CSATYPAAGNTIYF
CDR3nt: TGCAGCGCCACTTACCCGGCAGCTGGAAACACCATATATTTT

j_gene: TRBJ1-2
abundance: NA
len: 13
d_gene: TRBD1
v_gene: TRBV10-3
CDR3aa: CAISESSDRVFTF
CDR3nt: TGTGCCATCAGTGAGTCTTCGGACAGGGTCTTCACCTTC

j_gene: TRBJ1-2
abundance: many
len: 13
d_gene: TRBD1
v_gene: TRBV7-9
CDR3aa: CASSAETGYGYTF
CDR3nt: TGTGCCAGCAGCGCAGAGACAGGGTATGGCTACACCTTC

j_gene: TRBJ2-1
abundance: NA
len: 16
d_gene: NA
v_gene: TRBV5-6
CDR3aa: CASSLDGLGLLNEQFF
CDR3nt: TGTGCCAGCAGCTTGGACGGTTTGGGACTCCTCAATGAGCAGTTCTTC

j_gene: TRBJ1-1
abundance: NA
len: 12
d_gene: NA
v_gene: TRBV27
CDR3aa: CASAGRRFEAFF
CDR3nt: TGTGCCAGCGCAGGCAGGAGGTTTGAAGCTTTCTTT

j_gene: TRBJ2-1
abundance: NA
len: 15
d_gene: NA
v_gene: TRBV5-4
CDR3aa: CASSPVGGTYNEQFF
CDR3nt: TGTGCCAGCAGCCCTGTGGGGGGCACCTACAATGAGCAGTTCTTC

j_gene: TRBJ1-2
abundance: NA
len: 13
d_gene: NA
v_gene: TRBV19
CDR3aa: CASSIFSGQGYTF
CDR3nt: TGTGCCAGTAGTATTTTTTCAGGGCAAGGCTACACCTTC

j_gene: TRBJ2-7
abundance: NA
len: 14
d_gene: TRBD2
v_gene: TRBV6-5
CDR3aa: CAAHRASGSNEQYF
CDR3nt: TGTGCCGCCCATCGGGCTAGCGGGAGTAACGAGCAGTACTTC

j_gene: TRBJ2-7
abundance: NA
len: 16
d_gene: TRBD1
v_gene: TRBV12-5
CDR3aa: CASGLVLGQGAREQYF
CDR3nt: TGTGCTAGTGGTTTGGTTCTAGGACAGGGGGCGCGCGAGCAGTACTTC

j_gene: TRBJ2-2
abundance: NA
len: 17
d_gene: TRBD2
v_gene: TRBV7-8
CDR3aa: CASSLRQLSGRAGELFF
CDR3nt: TGTGCCAGCAGCTTGAGGCAACTAAGCGGGAGGGCCGGGGAGCTGTTTTTT

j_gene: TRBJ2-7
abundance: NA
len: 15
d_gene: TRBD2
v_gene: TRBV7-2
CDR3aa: CASSRTASGIYEQYF
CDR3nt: TGTGCCAGCAGCCGCACCGCTAGCGGGATATACGAGCAGTACTTC

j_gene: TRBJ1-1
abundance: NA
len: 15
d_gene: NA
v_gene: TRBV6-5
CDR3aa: CASSPGFGGGTEAFF
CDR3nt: TGTGCCAGCAGCCCGGGCTTTGGGGGTGGGACTGAAGCTTTCTTT

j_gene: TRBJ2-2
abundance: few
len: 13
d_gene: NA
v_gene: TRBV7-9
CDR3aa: CASSLEASGELFF
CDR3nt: TGTGCCAGCAGCTTAGAGGCCTCCGGGGAGCTGTTTTTT

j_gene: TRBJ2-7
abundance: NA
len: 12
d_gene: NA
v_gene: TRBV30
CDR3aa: CAWSISTYEQYF
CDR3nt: TGTGCCTGGAGTATCTCCACCTACGAGCAGTACTTC

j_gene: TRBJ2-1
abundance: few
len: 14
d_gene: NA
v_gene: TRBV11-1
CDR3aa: CASSLNYGDNEQFF
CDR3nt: TGTGCCAGCAGCTTAAATTACGGTGACAATGAGCAGTTCTTC

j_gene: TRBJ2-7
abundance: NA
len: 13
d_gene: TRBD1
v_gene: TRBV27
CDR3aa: CASIGQGRGEQYF
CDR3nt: TGTGCCAGCATTGGACAGGGAAGAGGCGAGCAGTACTTC

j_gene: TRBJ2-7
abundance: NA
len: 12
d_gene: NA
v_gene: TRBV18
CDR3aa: CASSSDSYEQYF
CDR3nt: TGTGCCAGCTCATCCGACAGCTACGAGCAGTACTTC